These T cell receptor beta chains were read from a single sample in a study of T cell changes during pregnancy in multiple sclerosis. Here immunoSEQ multiplex PCR was the method, and the copy in TCRdb shows in-frame clones only, minus some. The repertoire holds 100,000 or so clones, with approximately 90% as singletons. The sample in question was peripheral blood, obtained after pregnancy. These receptors originate from a female donor with multiple sclerosis, enrolled in a pregnancy study. The CDR3 runs from the conserved cysteine through the conserved F or W. The order of the fields is J gene, V gene, clone size, D gene, CDR3 DNA, CDR3 protein. A D gene is named only where the DNA matches it firmly. Only part of the rows carry a size: once, few, many, or a class if the clone is expanded.

>TRBJ2-2|TRBV29-1|.|TRBD1
TGCAGCGTTGAAGAGTGGGACAGGGGGACGGGGGAGCTGTTTTTT
CSVEEWDRGTGELFF
>TRBJ1-1|TRBV7-8|.|.
TGTGCCAGCAGCTTAGCGTGGGGGCGGCCTGAAGCTTTCTTT
CASSLAWGRPEAFF
>TRBJ2-2|TRBV7-3|.|.
TGTGCCAGCGCAGGGAACACCGGGGAGCTGTTTTTT
CASAGNTGELFF
>TRBJ1-1|TRBV5-5|.|.
TGTGCCAGCAGCTTTGAGTTCACAGGGAACACTGAAGCTTTCTTT
CASSFEFTGNTEAFF
>TRBJ2-5|TRBV13|.|.
TGTGCCAGCAGTCCCTACGCGCGGCGGGCCCAAGAGACCCAGTACTTC
CASSPYARRAQETQYF
>TRBJ1-1|TRBV11-3|.|.
TGTGCCAGCAGCTTGGGGAGGACTGAAGCTTTCTTT
CASSLGRTEAFF
>TRBJ1-1|TRBV9|few|.
TGTGCCAGCAGCGTTTCGGGTAACACTGAAGCTTTCTTT
CASSVSGNTEAFF
>TRBJ1-2|TRBV15|.|.
TGTGCCACCTGGGACGGCGGAGGGTATGGCTACACCTTC
CATWDGGGYGYTF
>TRBJ1-3|TRBV6-1|once|.
TGTGCCAGCAGTGTTTTGGGAGGGACTGGAAACACCATATATTTT
CASSVLGGTGNTIYF
>TRBJ1-5|TRBV27|.|.
TGTGCCAGCAAAGCTTTCGGGGAGAGCAATCAGCCCCAGCATTTT
CASKAFGESNQPQHF
>TRBJ2-3|TRBV5-1|.|.
TGCGCCAGCAGCTTGGACCCCGGGACAATCACAGATACGCAGTATTTT
CASSLDPGTITDTQYF
>TRBJ1-1|TRBV5-4|.|.
TGTGCCAGCGGCCCACGAGGGGGACAGAACACTGAAGCTTTCTTT
CASGPRGGQNTEAFF
>TRBJ2-5|TRBV25-1|once|TRBD1
TGTGCCAGCAGTGAAGGGACAGTAAGTGAAGAGACCCAGTACTTC
CASSEGTVSEETQYF
>TRBJ2-3|TRBV5-1|.|.
TGCGCCAGCAGCTTGGGGCAGCCACGGAGGGATACGCAGTATTTT
CASSLGQPRRDTQYF
>TRBJ1-2|TRBV10-2|.|TRBD1
TGCGCCAGCAGGACAGTCGGGACAGGAGAAACTAACTATGGCTACACCTTC
CASRTVGTGETNYGYTF
>TRBJ2-1|TRBV29-1|.|TRBD2
TGCAGCGTTGCGGTTAGCGGGGGGGCCAATGAGCAGTTCTTC
CSVAVSGGANEQFF
>TRBJ1-1|TRBV30|.|TRBD1
TGTGCCTGGAGTACAGGGGTGAACACTGAAGCTTTCTTT
CAWSTGVNTEAFF
>TRBJ2-3|TRBV11-2|.|.
TGTGCCAGCAGCTTTGGGGCCCTCACAGATACGCAGTATTTT
CASSFGALTDTQYF
>TRBJ1-3|TRBV9|.|.
TGTGCCAGCAGCGTTGACAGGCTAGGAAACACCATATATTTT
CASSVDRLGNTIYF
>TRBJ1-1|TRBV7-9|once|.
TGTGCCAGCAGCCCAGGGTCCGGGAACACTGAAGCTTTCTTT
CASSPGSGNTEAFF
>TRBJ2-1|TRBV5-6|.|.
TGTGCCAGCAGCTTGGCGGGTCGTGACAGGTGGACCCTTGGTCAGTTCTTC
CASSLAGRDRWTLGQFF
>TRBJ2-7|TRBV5-1|.|.
TGCGCCAGCAGCCCGCGGCAGGGCCTTGGCTACGAGCAGTACTTC
CASSPRQGLGYEQYF
>TRBJ2-7|TRBV19|.|TRBD1
TGTGCCAGTAGTATAGATATCTCCTGGACAGGGGCCGAGAAAGTTTCCTACGAGCAGTACTTC
CASSIDISWTGAEKVSYEQYF
>TRBJ2-3|TRBV7-6|.|.
TGTGCCAGCAGCCCGGGGGCGGGGAGGGCAGATACGCAGTATTTT
CASSPGAGRADTQYF
>TRBJ1-5|TRBV30|few|TRBD1
TGTGCCTGGGGGACGGACAGGGTGAATCAGCCCCAGCATTTT
CAWGTDRVNQPQHF
>TRBJ1-5|TRBV6-6|.|.
TGTGCCAGCAGTCAGGCCAGGGGTTTGGGTCAGCCCCAGCATTTT
CASSQARGLGQPQHF
>TRBJ2-7|TRBV5-1|.|TRBD1
TGCGCCAGCAGCTTGGAGGGACAGTCCTACGAGCAGTACTTC
CASSLEGQSYEQYF
>TRBJ2-3|TRBV10-3|.|.
TGTGCCGCCGACTCTGGGGAGGTCACAGATACGCAGTATTTT
CAADSGEVTDTQYF
>TRBJ2-7|TRBV10-3|.|TRBD2
TGTGCCATCAGTGAGTCGACTAGCGGGGGTTACGAGCAGTACTTC
CAISESTSGGYEQYF
>TRBJ2-5|TRBV5-1|.|TRBD2
TGCGCCAGCAGCTTGGCCCCAGCGGGGGGGCTCCAAGAGACCCAGTACTTC
CASSLAPAGGLQETQYF
>TRBJ2-1|TRBV6-1|.|.
TGTGCCAGCAGCTCGGGACTCCACGGTGCGGATGAGCAGTTCTTC
CASSSGLHGADEQFF
>TRBJ1-1|TRBV7-9|once|.
TGTGCCAGCAAGTCAGGGAACACTGAAGCTTTCTTT
CASKSGNTEAFF
>TRBJ1-2|TRBV10-3|.|TRBD1
TGTGCCATCAGTGAGGGGACAGTTCGTGGAGGGGGCTACACCTTC
CAISEGTVRGGGYTF